This note documents a single T cell receptor beta chain sequence. Unique molecular identifiers tagged individual cDNA molecules. Using its own MiXCR run on the 5' RACE reads, TCRdb lists one record per CDR3 protein. Altogether around 70,000 distinct CDR3 sequences are present, less than 9.5% being singletons, with the ten largest covering roughly 3.2%. Germline values: CDR1 SGHDT, CDR2 YYEEEE. This CDR3 has 14 amino acids. V was pared by 4 bases and J by 9 bases, with 14 bases between. This specimen comes from a study of early T cells in non-severe SARS-CoV-2 infection. Sequenced material: whole blood. The sequence was obtained from an adult who was a healthcare worker with PCR-confirmed SARS-CoV-2 infection or an uninfected control (not recorded which). The rearrangement links TRBV5-6 to TRBJ1-6, with D possibly matching TRBD1 (5 bases). This CDR3 is CASSLLQGFSPLHF. CDR3 DNA sequence: TGTGCCAGCAGCCTACTCCAGGGCTTTTCACCCCTCCACTTT.